This TCR beta chain comes out of a study of the immune and genomic landscape of osteosarcoma (dated by TCRdb to about 2020). For context, the study as a whole: A total of about 50 pediatric and adult patients with high-grade osteosarcoma made up the overall cohort, and the median age at diagnosis was around 25 years (range roughly 5-90). Osteosarcoma specimens were profiled with whole genome, RNA and T-cell receptor sequencing plus immunohistochemistry and reverse phase protein arrays so that immunogenic potential could be defined. The study aimed to explain the limited clinical activity of immune checkpoint inhibitors in osteosarcoma. Each of a few patients provided two samples from the same tumor site. Patients in the overall cohort were about 60% male, and roughly 77% presented with localized disease at diagnosis. To characterize the osteosarcoma immunogenomic landscape, the TCR sequencing results were combined with transcriptome, protein array and immunostaining data. The cohort was enriched for poor-risk disease, as unfavorable pathologic response to standard therapy was shown in 73% of the cohort and around 67% of the cohort were deceased. Broad study findings and their caveats: Clonality benchmarks came from external normal skin and healthy peripheral blood data rather than matched normal tissue. Because osteosarcoma is rare and all possible samples were collected, sample size was not determined by any statistical method. Although TCR productive clonality was higher in the immune-hot C3 cluster than in the cold C1 cluster, TCR productive clonality was still low overall. Overall, productive TCR clonality was low, with a mean of 0.09 and a maximum of 0.3, which suggests limited clonal expansion of T cells. Matched blood was collected from only a couple of patients, alongside the frozen tumor specimens. In five cases a single hyperexpanded clone dominated the repertoire, and each of those five cases had fewer than 100 T-cell clonotypes.

TCR beta chain CDR3 regions were immunosequenced with the ImmunoSEQ Assay (Adaptive Biotechnologies). The paper's data handling went like this. TCRB rearrangements, read counts, read proportions and gene usage were exported through the ImmunoSEQ Analyzer platform. T-cell clonality was computed as 1 minus Pielou's evenness on productive rearrangements. Clonal space homeostasis binned clonotypes as rare, small, medium, large or hyperexpanded (0.01 to 1 of the repertoire). TCR productive clonality was compared across immune clusters C1, C2 and C3 using the Wilcoxon rank sum test. TCRdb holds this immuneACCESS table with in-frame rearrangements only. Some clones are missing; in checked studies, unresolved V genes explain under half, and the rest has no known cause. V, J and clone size are taken as reported in that table, and D and trimming were inferred from the DNA itself. This sample has 2,800 or so clones in its table, and around 82% of those were observed once. The leading ten clones occupy about a tenth of the sample.

The specimens were post-treatment primary, local recurrence and metastasis tumors obtained from patients with a poor prognosis. The metastasis specimens were resected osteosarcoma lung metastases that had been frozen. V is cut by 3 bases and J by 2 bases, and the space between the germline ends is 12 bases. CDR1 and CDR2, looked up from the germline V gene, are SGHNT and YENEEA. Inclusive of the bounding cysteine and phenylalanine, the CDR3 is 15 residues long. CDR3 DNA is the only sequence kept; it has 45 bases, read in frame from the first base. In the case of this clone: Its target antigen remains unknown. No much larger clone is present one base from it, and per-base qualities are unavailable.

The receptor was isolated from a woman aged 18 to 35 with osteosarcoma. The age is the age at diagnosis. Specimen: metastatic tumor tissue from the lung. The cell subset or site label, as the study defines it: lung metastasis of osteosarcoma. This sequence uses TRBV11-3 and TRBJ2-3; perhaps TRBD1 is the D gene, with 6 bases matching. The CDR3 protein: CASSFRSGDTDTQYF. The nucleotides are TGTGCCAGCAGCTTTAGATCAGGGGACACAGATACGCAGTATTTT.